Listed below are T cell receptor beta chains from one sample, sequenced in a study of cytomegalovirus exposure and HLA in healthy donors. Repertoires were generated with immunoSEQ multiplex PCR, while TCRdb's copy carries only in-frame clones and drops some. The sample has 100,000 or so clones, roughly three quarters seen once. The sequenced sample was PBMCs. The receptor source for this set is a man aged 40-55 years in good health and CMV-seronegative. Both conserved end residues are part of each CDR3.

v_gene	j_gene	CDR3aa
TRBV18	TRBJ2-5	CASSPRDSQYF
TRBV10-1	TRBJ1-4	CASSEGDRANEKLFF
TRBV30	TRBJ1-1	CAWSVSAEVTEAFF
TRBV5-1	TRBJ1-1	CASSLMARTRDRGSTEAFF
TRBV27	TRBJ2-7	CASSLRDSFYEQYF
TRBV25-1	TRBJ1-2	CASSGPGTSYGYTF
TRBV18	TRBJ2-3	CASSTGLAGGDTQYF
TRBV7-2	TRBJ2-1	CASSSGTYNEQFF
TRBV29-1	TRBJ1-4	CSVDRVGATNEKLFF
TRBV6-6	TRBJ2-3	CASSNNGLATDTQYF
TRBV5-1	TRBJ1-6	CASSSETAYNSPLHF
TRBV7-7	TRBJ2-6	CASSQEIQGMYSGANVLTF
TRBV9	TRBJ1-1	CASSTSDSTVAFF
TRBV4-1	TRBJ2-1	CASSLWTGITNEQFF
TRBV5-1	TRBJ2-7	CASSFATGSSYEQYF
TRBV19	TRBJ1-1	CASIRQGALTEAFF
TRBV7-9	TRBJ1-2	CASSSQDIYGYTF
TRBV28	TRBJ2-1	CASSFGQLYNEQFF
TRBV27	TRBJ2-1	CASSRGNLEQFF
TRBV4-1	TRBJ2-7	CASSQSSGLYEQYF
TRBV6-5	TRBJ2-1	CASSHDARGNEQFF
TRBV4-2	TRBJ2-1	CASSQDLYNGQFF
TRBV21-1	TRBJ2-2	CASSKGWQENTGELFF
TRBV2	TRBJ1-5	CASSEQGDFSNQPQHF
TRBV19	TRBJ2-1	CASSLAGDLYNEQFF
TRBV19	TRBJ2-5	CASSIIDGGPQETQYF
TRBV5-1	TRBJ2-1	CASSGGSSYNEQFF
TRBV5-6	TRBJ2-7	CASSSGNSYEQYF
TRBV5-1	TRBJ1-2	CASTVQPTNYGYTF
TRBV30	NA	CASTALPTYEQYF
TRBV30	TRBJ2-2	CAWSVISGRVGGELFF
TRBV10-3	TRBJ2-5	CAISTTESETQYF
TRBV5-4	TRBJ1-1	CASSKTGAGTEAFF
TRBV5-1	TRBJ2-7	CASSFWTGSYEQYF
TRBV4-1	TRBJ2-1	CASSQDLRGSYNEQFF
TRBV4-2	TRBJ2-1	CASSQELAEASYNEQFF
TRBV7-2	TRBJ2-3	CASSLVRGDTQYF
TRBV6-5	TRBJ2-5	CASSAGLRQETQYF
TRBV7-2	TRBJ1-2	CASSLGLNSGYTF
TRBV5-1	TRBJ1-2	CASSSISGVAKDYTF
TRBV12-1	TRBJ2-2	CASSPRGVDTGELFF
TRBV30	TRBJ2-7	CAQTRGKGSTYEQYF
TRBV5-1	TRBJ1-3	CASSWGTPPGNTIYF
TRBV5-1	TRBJ2-7	CASSFVGLFYEQYF
TRBV4-1	TRBJ1-5	CASSPGQGPPDQPQHF
TRBV9	TRBJ2-3	CASSERGTSGPTDTQYF
TRBV7-9	TRBJ2-1	CASSPGLAVYNEQFF
TRBV27	TRBJ2-5	CASSPLAGRQTQYF
TRBV9	TRBJ2-5	CASSVTGGRQTQYF
TRBV4-1	TRBJ2-1	CASSQVRTSGIEDEQFF
TRBV11-2	TRBJ1-2	CASSPQERTNYGYTF
TRBV6-5	TRBJ1-2	CASSYRGGIGYTF
TRBV6-1	TRBJ1-5	CASGTLYSNQPQHF
TRBV30	TRBJ2-7	CAWSVSGTNEQYF
TRBV4-1	TRBJ1-1	CASSEGDSYTEAFF
TRBV4-1	TRBJ2-3	CASSQTGTFTDTQYF
TRBV28	TRBJ2-3	CASSLFVAGGKNTQYF
TRBV9	TRBJ1-4	CASSGRGGRNEKLFF
TRBV6-5	TRBJ1-1	CASSFQGAAEAFF
TRBV7-2	TRBJ2-7	CASSLLAGRSEQYF